This T cell receptor (beta chain) was obtained from a study of CD8 T cells in Susac syndrome. This CDR3 is 12 amino acids long. The V gene lost 10 bases and the J gene lost 1 base, with 10 bases spanning the gap. CDR1 is SEHNR, CDR2 FQNEAQ, per germline (reference sequence). When the RNA was reverse transcribed, random hexamers were used with an input of about 0.5 to 1 ug. Amplification of TCR beta CDR3 by immunoSEQ multiplex PCR spanned 54 Vbeta and 13 Jbeta. TCRdb re-called the immunoSEQ multiplex PCR reads with MiXCR, one entry per CDR3 protein. The sample yields 150,000 to 180,000 distinct CDR3 sequences, roughly 95% seen once.

The sample was CD8+ T cells from PBMCs. This chain joins TRBV7-9 and TRBJ1-1, with D unclear. This sequence was found in a human donor with multiple sclerosis. In DNA, the CDR3 is TGTGCCACTATAAGGGCGAACACTGAAGCTTTCTTT. Translation: CATIRANTEAFF.